Listed below are T cell receptor beta chains from one sample, sequenced in a study of blood T cell repertoires in COVID-19. The assay was immunoSEQ multiplex PCR, and TCRdb's table has in-frame clones only and misses some. The table records approximately 220,000 clones, 80% of them present only once. The sample was PBMCs or T cells enriched from blood (not recorded which). The receptors derive from a woman in her thirties or forties with acute COVID-19. Both conserved end residues are part of each CDR3. D genes are given only for firm matches. Size tells how often a clone was seen (once, few, many) or the class of an expanded clone, and some rows leave it out.

d_call | j_call | cdr3_length | v_call | clone_size | cdr3_aa | cdr3_nt
. | TRBJ1-3 | 11 | TRBV29-1 | . | CSLSSGNTIYF | TGCAGTCTTTCCTCTGGAAACACCATATATTTT
. | TRBJ1-1 | 13 | TRBV3-1/TRBV3-2 | . | CASSQGGISEAFF | TGTGCCAGCAGCCAAGGAGGGATCAGTGAAGCTTTCTTT
. | TRBJ1-1 | 13 | TRBV5-1 | few | CASTQGRGTEAFF | TGCGCCAGCACCCAGGGAAGGGGGACTGAAGCTTTCTTT
TRBD2 | TRBJ2-1 | 15 | TRBV6-1 | . | CASSELAGALNEQFF | TGTGCCAGCAGTGAACTAGCGGGGGCCCTCAATGAGCAGTTCTTC
TRBD2 | TRBJ2-7 | 16 | TRBV6-5 | once | CASSYTGLAEEREQYF | TGTGCCAGCAGTTACACGGGACTAGCGGAAGAAAGGGAGCAGTACTTC
. | TRBJ1-5 | 15 | TRBV5-1 | . | CASSLGGAGNQPQHF | TGCGCCAGCAGCTTGGGGGGCGCGGGGAATCAGCCCCAGCATTTT
TRBD2 | TRBJ2-3 | 15 | TRBV5-8 | . | CASSLGGGGTDTQYF | TGTGCCAGCAGCCTCGGGGGGGGTGGCACAGATACGCAGTATTTT
. | TRBJ2-7 | 14 | TRBV3-1/TRBV3-2 | . | CASSRGTVRYEQYF | TGTGCCAGCAGCCGCGGGACAGTTCGTTACGAGCAGTACTTC
TRBD1 | TRBJ2-5 | 13 | TRBV7-9 | few | CASSRTGRETQYF | TGTGCCAGCAGCCGGACAGGGAGAGAGACCCAGTACTTC
TRBD2 | TRBJ2-1 | 14 | TRBV6-2/TRBV6-3 | . | CASSYGLAGGEQFF | TGTGCCAGCAGTTACGGACTAGCGGGGGGTGAGCAGTTCTTC